This TCR beta chain was recorded in a study of blood T cell repertoires in COVID-19 (dated by TCRdb to about 2020). Broadly, across the study: Samples from collaborators originated in the United States, Italy and Spain and spanned both the acute and convalescent phases of COVID-19. The prospective study material was composed of cDNA or gDNA derived from T cells, B-cell-depleted T cells, or PBMCs. Deeply sampled blood TCRbeta repertoires from subjects exposed to, actively infected with, or recovered from COVID-19 were included in the dataset. The repertoires were made available in a free public database intended to serve as a resource for research on the immune response to SARS-CoV-2. The samples were drawn from the first 160 participants of the ongoing ImmuneRACE study and from 950 to 1,500 subjects provided by 6 global collaborators. The sample metadata nearly always contained a de-identified subject ID, COVID-19 status, age in years and sex. HLA class I and class II types, where available, came from metadata supplied by the sample provider rather than from assay-based typing.

Enrolling through a virtual design, the prospective study's participants ranged in age from roughly 18 to 100 years and lived across roughly 24 United States geographic areas. In the prospective study, participants were assigned to cohorts based on the clinical history participants reported in a screening survey and a study questionnaire. Exposed participants had been in contact, within 2 weeks of entering the study, with a person who had a PCR-confirmed or clinician-diagnosed case of COVID-19. In the prospective study, mobile phlebotomists collected whole blood, serum and a nasopharyngeal or oropharyngeal swab from each participant. Participants in the prospective study had the option to provide additional blood draws and questionnaires over an approximately two-month period. Before DNA extraction, blood samples from the prospective study were shipped at room temperature or frozen. Results and caveats for the whole study, not just this receptor: The quantity of clinical and demographic metadata differed by source and by participant and was supplied without curation.

The immunoSEQ Assay, a bias-controlled multiplex PCR, was used to amplify TCRbeta CDR3 regions from genomic DNA. For the original study's pipeline: The number of nucleated cells in each sample was estimated from the amplification of reference gene primers within the assay. To quantify the absolute abundance of each unique TCRbeta CDR3 rearrangement, sequence reads were collapsed and filtered. For each sample, productive Simpson clonality was calculated by taking the square root of Simpson's diversity index across productive rearrangements. The table comes from immuneACCESS by way of TCRdb, which keeps in-frame sequences with V and J called. Part of the clones is missing from these tables; in studies checked, under half for an unresolved V gene and the rest for unknown reasons. From that table come the V and J calls and clone size; the DNA was used to work out D and trimming. A total of about 300,000 clones appear in this sample, over 85% of them only once. Roughly 2.9% of the sample rests with the top ten.

In regard to this clone: Its antigen is still unknown. No base quality values were provided; no much bigger clone lies one nucleotide off.

CDR1 and CDR2 were assigned from the germline V gene (reference sequence) as LNHNV and YYDKDF. Relative to germline, V is missing 5 bases and J is missing 8 bases, with 7 bases of the junction outside any gene match. Its CDR3 holds 14 amino acids, cysteine through phenylalanine. The DNA shown is the 42-base CDR3, in frame from base 1. The chain uses TRBV15 and TRBJ1-2, and TRBD1 aligns with 11 junction nucleotides. The sequence was collected from a woman aged 50 to 60 who had been exposed to COVID-19. The sample was PBMCs or T cells enriched from blood (not recorded which). The sequenced DNA is TGTGCCACCAGCGTAGGACAGGGGGCTGGAGGCTACACCTTC. Its amino acids are CATSVGQGAGGYTF.